This T cell receptor (beta chain) was obtained from a study of blood T cell repertoires in COVID-19. Study information: Both acute and convalescent COVID-19 samples were obtained from the United States, Italy and Spain. The cDNA or gDNA used as material had been derived from T cells, B-cell-depleted T cells, or PBMCs.

In this sample, this clone turned up many times. This CDR3 is 14 amino acids long. The germline CDR1 and CDR2 sequences are MNHEY and SVGAGI. V gave up 6 bases and J gave up 2 bases, with 14 bases separating them. The method was immunoSEQ multiplex PCR; TCRdb's version includes in-frame clones alone and lacks a portion of them. The table has a few hundred thousand clones, approximately 79% seen once. This chain joins TRBV6-5 and TRBJ2-7; maybe TRBD2 (6 bases). Material: peripheral blood. This sequence originates from a human donor in a cohort sampled during active COVID-19. This CDR3 is CASSSSRRAYEQYF. For the CDR3, the DNA is TGTGCCAGCAGCTCCTCGCGGAGGGCCTACGAGCAGTACTTC.